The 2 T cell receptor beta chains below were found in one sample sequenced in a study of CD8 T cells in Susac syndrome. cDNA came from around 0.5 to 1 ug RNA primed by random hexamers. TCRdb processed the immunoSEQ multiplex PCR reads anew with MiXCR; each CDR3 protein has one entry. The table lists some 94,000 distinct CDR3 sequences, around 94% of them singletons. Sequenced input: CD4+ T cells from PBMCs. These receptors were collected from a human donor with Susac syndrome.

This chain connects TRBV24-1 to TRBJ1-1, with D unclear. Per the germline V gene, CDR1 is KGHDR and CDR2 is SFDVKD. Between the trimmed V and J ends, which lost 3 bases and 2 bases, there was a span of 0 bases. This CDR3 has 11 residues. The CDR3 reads CATSDNTEAFF. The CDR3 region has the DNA TGTGCCACCAGTGATAACACTGAAGCTTTCTTT.

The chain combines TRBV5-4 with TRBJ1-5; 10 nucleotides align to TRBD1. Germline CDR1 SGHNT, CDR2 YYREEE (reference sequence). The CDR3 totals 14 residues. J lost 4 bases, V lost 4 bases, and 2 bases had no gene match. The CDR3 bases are TGTGCCAGCAGCCCGGACAGGGGGAATCAGCCCCAGCATTTT. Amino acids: CASSPDRGNQPQHF. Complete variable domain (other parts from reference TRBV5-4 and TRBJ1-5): ETGVTQSPTHLIKTRGQQVTLRCSSQSGHNTVSWYQQALGQGPQFIFQYYREEENGRGNFPPRFSGLQFPNYSSELNVNALELDDSALYLCASSPDRGNQPQHFGDGTRLSIL.